The sample holds a few counts of the clone carrying this T cell receptor (beta chain). Antigen unknown. The same CDR3 also results from other DNA sequences found in this sample. As for treatment: oral pan-JAK inhibitor, 5-10 mg twice daily. Investigators isolated RNA and reverse transcribed it into cDNA to act as the sequencing template. Clones were sequenced by immunoSEQ multiplex PCR, and TCRdb holds only the in-frame ones, with some missing. The sample holds more than 100,000 clones, around 56% seen once. These data come from a study of CD8+ T cells in alopecia areata. Whole-study findings and limits: Lesional scalp, notably in alopecia totalis/universalis, had clonality above that of normal scalp. Uncertain still, given a single nonresponder, is whether baseline CD8+ expansion links to response. Tofacitinib significantly reduced both scalp clonality and expanded CD8+ clones among the top 100. Many expanded lesional clones remained in scalp and blood on tofacitinib.

The V and J ends lost 3 bases and 0 bases respectively, with 10 bases between them. Germline assignment: CDR1 SQVTM and CDR2 ANQGSEA. This CDR3 is 14 amino acids long. The starting material was CD4+ T cells sorted from blood, obtained at week 4, from a patient treated with tofacitinib. This chain joins TRBV29-1 and TRBJ2-3; no definite D call. This clonotype was obtained from a human donor with alopecia areata. CDR3: CSVEVQSSTDTQYF. CDR3 nucleotides: TGCAGCGTTGAGGTACAGAGTAGCACAGATACGCAGTATTTT.